This entry features one T cell receptor (beta chain) sequence. Profiling relied on immunoSEQ multiplex PCR, and the TCRdb table lists in-frame clones only, not all of them. The table has approximately 330,000 clones, 65% to 90% seen once; the top ten hold around 4.2%. The length of the CDR3 is 16 residues. Trimming at V came to 4 bases and at J to 1 base, leaving 7 bases not matched to a gene. Germline-derived CDR1 and CDR2 are SGDLS and YYNGEE. The data were obtained in a study of blood T cell repertoires in COVID-19. This chain links TRBV9 with TRBJ1-3; 8 nucleotides match TRBD1. The sequenced sample consisted of PBMCs or T cells enriched from blood (not recorded which). The origin of this receptor is a woman between 40 and 55 years old with acute COVID-19. The CDR3 nucleotides read TGTGCCAGCAGCAGACAGACAGGGGATTCTGGAAACACCATATATTTT. This codes for CASSRQTGDSGNTIYF.